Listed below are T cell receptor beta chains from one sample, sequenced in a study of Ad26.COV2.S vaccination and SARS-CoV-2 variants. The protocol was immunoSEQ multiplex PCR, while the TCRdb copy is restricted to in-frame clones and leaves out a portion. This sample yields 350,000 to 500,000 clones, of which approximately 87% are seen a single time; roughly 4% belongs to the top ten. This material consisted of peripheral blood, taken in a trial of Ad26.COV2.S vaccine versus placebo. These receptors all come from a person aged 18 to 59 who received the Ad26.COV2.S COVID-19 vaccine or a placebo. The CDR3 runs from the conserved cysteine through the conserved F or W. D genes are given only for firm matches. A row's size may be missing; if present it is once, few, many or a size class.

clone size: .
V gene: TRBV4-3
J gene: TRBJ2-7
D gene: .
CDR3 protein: CASSLTGRAYEQYF
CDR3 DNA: TGCGCCAGCAGCTTGACAGGAAGGGCGTACGAGCAGTACTTC

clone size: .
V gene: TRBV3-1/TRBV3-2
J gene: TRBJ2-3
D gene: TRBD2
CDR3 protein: CASSRSGLAGADTQYF
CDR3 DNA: TGTGCCAGCAGCCGATCGGGACTAGCGGGGGCAGATACGCAGTATTTT

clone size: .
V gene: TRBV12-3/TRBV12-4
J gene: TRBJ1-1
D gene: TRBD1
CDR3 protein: CASAPWDRREAFF
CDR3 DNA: TGTGCCAGCGCTCCATGGGACAGAAGAGAAGCTTTCTTT

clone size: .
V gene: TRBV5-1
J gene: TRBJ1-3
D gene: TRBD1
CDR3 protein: CASRTGLSSGNTIYF
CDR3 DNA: TGCGCCAGTAGGACAGGCCTTAGCTCTGGAAACACCATATATTTT

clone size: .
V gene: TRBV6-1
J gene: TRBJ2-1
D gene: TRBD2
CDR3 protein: CASSEDGGGAYNEQFF
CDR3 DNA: TGTGCCAGCAGTGAAGATGGCGGGGGGGCCTACAATGAGCAGTTCTTC

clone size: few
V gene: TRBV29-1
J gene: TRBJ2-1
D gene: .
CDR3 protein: CSVNSEGGNEQFF
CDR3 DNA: TGCAGCGTTAACTCGGAAGGGGGGAATGAGCAGTTCTTC

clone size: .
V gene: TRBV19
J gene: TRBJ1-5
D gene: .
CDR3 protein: CASSTTENNQPQHF
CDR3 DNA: TGTGCCAGTAGTACTACAGAGAACAATCAGCCCCAGCATTTT

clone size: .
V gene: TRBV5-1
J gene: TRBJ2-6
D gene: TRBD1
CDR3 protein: CASSPGQGPVTGANVLTF
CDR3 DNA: TGCGCCAGCAGCCCAGGACAGGGGCCTGTGACGGGGGCCAACGTCCTGACTTTC

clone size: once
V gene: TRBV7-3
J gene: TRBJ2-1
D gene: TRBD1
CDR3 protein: CASSEWDSSYNEQFF
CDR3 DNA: TGTGCCAGCAGCGAGTGGGACAGCTCCTACAATGAGCAGTTCTTC

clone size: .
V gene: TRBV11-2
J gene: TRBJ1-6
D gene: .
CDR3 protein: CASSGRTANSPLHF
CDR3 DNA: TGTGCCAGCAGCGGAAGGACAGCAAATTCACCCCTCCACTTT

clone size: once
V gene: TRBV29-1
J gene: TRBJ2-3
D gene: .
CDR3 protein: CSVVRATLSTDTQYF
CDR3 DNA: TGCAGCGTTGTAAGGGCGACACTAAGCACAGATACGCAGTATTTT

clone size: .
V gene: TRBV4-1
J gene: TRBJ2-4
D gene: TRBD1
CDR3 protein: CASSPRTGFHIQYF
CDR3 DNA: TGCGCCAGCAGCCCGAGGACAGGGTTCCACATTCAGTACTTC

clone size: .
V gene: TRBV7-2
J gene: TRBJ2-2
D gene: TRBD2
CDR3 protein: CASSLRASGANTGELFF
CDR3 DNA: TGTGCCAGCAGCTTAAGGGCTAGCGGGGCGAACACCGGGGAGCTGTTTTTT

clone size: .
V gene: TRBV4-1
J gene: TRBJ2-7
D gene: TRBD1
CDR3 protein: CASSQVRIGTGGFEQYF
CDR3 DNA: TGCGCCAGCAGCCAAGTTAGGATCGGGACAGGGGGTTTCGAGCAGTACTTC

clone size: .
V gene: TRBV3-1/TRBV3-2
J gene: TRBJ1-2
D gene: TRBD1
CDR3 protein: CASSQPGQEFYGYTF
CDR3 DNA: TGTGCCAGCAGCCAACCGGGACAGGAGTTCTATGGCTACACCTTC

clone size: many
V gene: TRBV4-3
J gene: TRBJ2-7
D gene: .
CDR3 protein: CASSQAVPLQYF
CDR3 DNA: TGCGCCAGCAGCCAAGCAGTGCCCCTTCAGTACTTC

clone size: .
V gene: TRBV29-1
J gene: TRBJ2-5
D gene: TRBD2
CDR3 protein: CSVSSGGAQETQYF
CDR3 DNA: TGCAGCGTGTCTAGCGGGGGGGCCCAAGAGACCCAGTACTTC

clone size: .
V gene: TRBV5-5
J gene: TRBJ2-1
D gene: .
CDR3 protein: CASTYNEQFF
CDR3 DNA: TGTGCCAGCACGTACAATGAGCAGTTCTTC

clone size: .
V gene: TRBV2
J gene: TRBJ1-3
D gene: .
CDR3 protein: CASTQDRYSGNTIYF
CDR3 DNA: TGTGCCAGCACTCAAGACAGATACTCTGGAAACACCATATATTTT

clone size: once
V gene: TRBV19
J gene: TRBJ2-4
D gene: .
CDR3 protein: CASSPASRGNIQYF
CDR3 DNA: TGTGCCAGTAGTCCGGCCTCCCGGGGAAACATTCAGTACTTC

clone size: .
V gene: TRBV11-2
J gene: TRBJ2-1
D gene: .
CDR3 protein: CASSLVVGEQFF
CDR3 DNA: TGTGCCAGCAGCTTAGTGGTGGGAGAGCAGTTCTTC

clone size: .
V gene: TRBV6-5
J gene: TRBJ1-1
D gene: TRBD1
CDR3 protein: CASSRQGPLNTEAFF
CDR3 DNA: TGTGCCAGCAGTCGACAGGGGCCGTTGAACACTGAAGCTTTCTTT